The 16 T cell receptor beta chains reported below all come from one sample, sequenced in a study of OX40 agonist ivuxolimab in advanced cancers. Sequencing was performed with immunoSEQ multiplex PCR; in TCRdb, only in-frame clones are kept and a portion is missing. The sample contains 65,000 to 85,000 clones, around 81% of which appear only once. The specimen comprised CD4+ or CD8+ T cells sorted from blood, sampled in a trial of the OX40 agonist ivuxolimab. The source of these receptors is an adult with an advanced solid tumor such as melanoma, head and neck, liver or kidney cancer.

The rearrangement links TRBV5-5 to TRBJ1-1; D is unresolved. Germline CDR1 and CDR2: SGHKS and YYEKEE (reference sequence). CDR3 length: 13 amino acids. Trimming cost V 6 bases and J 4 bases, with 13 bases left between them. The CDR3 DNA reads TGTGCCAGCACCAGAACAACGACCACTGAAGCTTTCTTT. Its protein is CASTRTTTTEAFF.

This clone was picked up a small number of times. The chain combines TRBV11-3 with TRBJ2-2; D perhaps matches TRBD1 (6 bases). Germline CDR1 reads SGHNT; CDR2 reads YENEEA. The CDR3 totals 16 residues. Trimming removed 2 bases from V and 1 base from J, with 11 bases in between. CDR3 loop: CASSLTWGRNTGELFF. The CDR3 DNA follows: TGTGCCAGCAGCTTAACTTGGGGGCGGAACACCGGGGAGCTGTTTTTT.

The chain links TRBV6-6 to TRBJ1-2; the D is unclear. The CDR3 runs 12 residues. V was pared by 3 bases and J by 3 bases, with 5 bases between. Looked up from germline, CDR1 is MNHNY and CDR2 is SVGAGI (reference sequence). The CDR3 DNA reads TGTGCCAGCAGTTATAGGGACTATGGCTACACCTTC. Its protein product is CASSYRDYGYTF.

This clone is a singleton in its sample. This rearrangement joins TRBV30 to TRBJ1-2, with D perhaps TRBD1 (5 bases). This CDR3 comprises 13 residues. With 4 bases removed from V and 6 bases from J, the gap between germline ends came to 15 bases. Germline V CDR1 and CDR2: GTSNPN, SVGIG (reference sequence). This chain's CDR3 is CAWNPGRANGYTF. The CDR3 DNA reads TGTGCCTGGAATCCGGGCAGGGCAAATGGCTACACCTTC. Drawing the rest from reference TRBV30 and TRBJ1-2, the complete variable domain is SQTIHQWPATLVQPVGSPLSLECTVEGTSNPNLYWYRQAAGRGLQLLFYSVGIGQISSEVPQNLSASRPQDRQFILSSKKLLLSDSGFYLCAWNPGRANGYTFGSGTRLTVV.

J is TRBJ2-5 and V is TRBV6-6; 8 bases align to TRBD1. The CDR3 extends over 13 amino acids. The germline CDR1 and CDR2 sequences are MNHNY and SVGAGI (reference sequence). V lost 6 bases, J lost 4 bases, and 4 bases stayed unmatched. This chain's CDR3 is CASSLTGGETQYF. The CDR3 DNA reads as TGTGCCAGCAGCCTTACAGGGGGAGAGACCCAGTACTTC.

The chain links TRBV5-1 to TRBJ2-5; D gene unclear. The germline V gene encodes CDR1 SGHRS and CDR2 YFSETQ. There are 12 residues in the CDR3. Trimming cost V 3 bases and J 2 bases, with 5 bases left between them. The CDR3 reads CASSYLQETQYF. In DNA form, the CDR3 reads TGCGCCAGCAGCTACTTACAAGAGACCCAGTACTTC.

The DNA of the CDR3 is TGTGCCAGCACAGGGACAGGGGGAAGTGGCTACACCTTC. Its protein is CASTGTGGSGYTF. The genes are TRBV7-9 and TRBJ1-2; 11 bases map to TRBD1. This CDR3 contains 13 residues. Germline V gene lookup returns CDR1 SEHNR and CDR2 FQNEAQ (reference sequence). The V and J ends lost 7 bases and 7 bases, in that order; junction bases with no gene match: 5.

The chain employs TRBV21-1 and TRBJ1-5. TRBV21-1 represents a pseudogene. The CDR3 loop spans 14 amino acids. DNA for the CDR3: TGTGCCAGCAGCGGGGGGGTCTGGAATCAGCCCCAGCATTTT. Translated, it gives CASSGGVWNQPQHF.

CDR3 region: CASSPSSRYNEQFF. CDR3 in DNA: TGCGCCAGCAGCCCCTCTAGCCGCTACAATGAGCAGTTCTTC. This sequence joins TRBV5-1 and TRBJ2-1; possible D gene TRBD2, 5 bases. The germline V and J ends were trimmed by 4 bases and 3 bases, with 11 bases remaining between them. The CDR3 spans 14 residues. Germline V gene lookup returns CDR1 SGHRS and CDR2 YFSETQ.

The chain carries TRBV19 and TRBJ1-1, with D hard to call. V was clipped by 6 bases and J by 3 bases, with 11 bases between them. The germline V gene has CDR1 LNHDA and CDR2 SQIVND (reference sequence). The CDR3 spans 13 residues. CDR3 region: CASRKNRDTEAFF. Here the CDR3 DNA reads TGTGCCAGTAGGAAAAATAGGGACACTGAAGCTTTCTTT.

The J gene is TRBJ2-1, the V gene TRBV27; 7 bases line up with TRBD1. Per the germline V gene, CDR1 is MNHEY and CDR2 is SMNVEV (reference sequence). CDR3 length equals 14 residues. V dropped 3 bases and J dropped 7; count of bases not matched to a gene: 6. Here the CDR3 DNA reads TGTGCCAGCAGTTTCCGCAGCAGGGGGAATGAGCAGTTCTTC. Amino acids: CASSFRSRGNEQFF.

This chain uses TRBV6-5 with TRBJ2-2; no definite D call. Trimming stripped 7 bases from V and 5 bases from J, with 5 bases between. The CDR3 covers 11 residues. Germline lookup yields CDR1 MNHEY and CDR2 SVGAGI. The CDR3 here is CASTRTGELFF. CDR3 nucleotide sequence: TGTGCCAGCACCCGAACCGGGGAGCTGTTTTTT.

This chain uses TRBV4-3 with TRBJ1-1; D is possibly TRBD1 (5 bases). Germline V lookup: CDR1 LGHNA, CDR2 YSLEER. The CDR3 covers 16 residues. V lost 4 bases, J lost 4 bases, and 19 bases lay in between. The CDR3 spells CASSPGLVRGSTEAFF. CDR3 bases: TGCGCCAGCAGCCCAGGGCTCGTGCGAGGTAGCACTGAAGCTTTCTTT.

V is TRBV7-9 and J is TRBJ1-1, with no clear D. V was shortened by 4 bases and J by 5 bases, with 20 bases between the two germline ends. Germline V gives CDR1 SEHNR, CDR2 FQNEAQ (reference sequence). This CDR3 has 16 amino acids. CDR3 nucleotide sequence: TGTGCCAGCAGCTCTATCGACGGAAGGGCGGGGACTGAAGCTTTCTTT. Encoded protein: CASSSIDGRAGTEAFF.

This clone was observed a handful of times. The chain is built from TRBV19 and TRBJ1-5, with D possibly being TRBD1 (5 bases). The CDR3 is 14 amino acids. Per the germline V gene, CDR1 is LNHDA and CDR2 is SQIVND (reference sequence). Between the trimmed V and J ends, which lost 1 base and 15 bases, there was a span of 19 bases. CDR3 amino acids: CASSIGREAPVPHF. Written as DNA, the CDR3 is TGTGCCAGTAGTATAGGCAGGGAAGCTCCTGTTCCGCATTTT.

J is TRBJ2-7 and V is TRBV29-1; a weak D match, TRBD1 (6 bases). Germline values: CDR1 SQVTM, CDR2 ANQGSEA. V was clipped by 6 bases and J by 8 bases, with 14 bases between them. CDR3 size: 11 residues. CDR3 sequence: CSVPQGLKQYF. DNA of the CDR3: TGCAGCGTCCCACAGGGTCTAAAGCAGTACTTC.